A selection of T cell receptor beta chains follows, all from one sample in a study of molecular identifiers for immune sequencing clone quantification. TCRdb re-called the PCR reads through MiXCR, storing one row per CDR3 protein. The table has hundreds of thousands of distinct CDR3 sequences, approximately 24% seen once. The sequenced sample was naive CD8+ T cells from blood, with Jurkat cell RNA spiked in. Source of these receptors: a human donor in good health. Some libraries in this study had Jurkat cell RNA spiked in. Both conserved end residues are part of each CDR3. The D gene is left open where the match is weak. Size values are once, few and many counts, or a class for expanded clones, and some rows have none.

>TRBV20-1|TRBJ1-2|many|TRBD1
TGCAGTGCGCAGGGGGCGCGAGGCTACACCTTC
CSAQGARGYTF
>TRBV3-1|TRBJ1-1|many|.
TGTGCCAGCAGCCAAGATCAGAGGTACGACACTGAAGCTTTCTTT
CASSQDQRYDTEAFF
>TRBV11-2|TRBJ2-1|many|.
TGTGCCAGCAGCTCCCCCGGAGCGGCCAGCTCCTACAATGAGCAGTTCTTC
CASSSPGAASSYNEQFF
>TRBV7-9|TRBJ2-7|.|.
TGTGCCAGCAGCTTGATATTGAGCGAGCAGTACTTC
CASSLILSEQYF
>TRBV9|TRBJ1-5|many|TRBD1
TGTGCCCCCAAGCCCGGACAGGGGACGAAACAACAGCATTTT
CAPKPGQGTKQQHF
>TRBV4-1|TRBJ2-7|many|.
TGCGCCAGCAGCCAAGATCCCAACTACGAGCAGTACTTC
CASSQDPNYEQYF
>TRBV7-9|TRBJ2-7|few|.
TGTGCCAGCAGCTCGCCTAAAGAGGGTGGATCCTACGAGCAGTACTTC
CASSSPKEGGSYEQYF
>TRBV7-8|TRBJ1-3|many|.
TGTGCCAGCAGCCCACAAGCCACCTCTTCCGTAAACACCATATATTTT
CASSPQATSSVNTIYF
>TRBV12-3/TRBV12-4|TRBJ2-7|.|TRBD1
TGTGCCAGCAGTCCCCCCCGGACAGGGCGGCGCGAGCAGTACTTC
CASSPPRTGRREQYF
>TRBV20-1|TRBJ2-7|.|TRBD2
TGCAGTGGAAGAAGGTGGGAGGGGCGTCCCTCCTACGAGCAGTACTTC
CSGRRWEGRPSYEQYF
>TRBV15|TRBJ2-1|few|TRBD1
TGTGCCACCAGCAGAGAAACAGGGGGCTTCTACAATGAGCAGTTCTTC
CATSRETGGFYNEQFF
>TRBV7-9|TRBJ2-5|few|.
TGTGCCAGCAGCACCAGGTTTAAGGATTACGTCCAAGAGACCCAGTACTTC
CASSTRFKDYVQETQYF
>TRBV6-1|TRBJ2-7|.|.
TGTGCCAGCAGAGAACAAGGGTTTGCCCACGAGCAGTACTTC
CASREQGFAHEQYF
>TRBV12-5|TRBJ2-7|many|.
TGTGCTAGTGGTTTGGGGGGGTCCTACGAGCAGTACTTC
CASGLGGSYEQYF
>TRBV4-3|TRBJ2-7|.|.
TGCGCCAGCAGCCAAGATAGGCAGGGTTTCTACGAGCAGTACTTC
CASSQDRQGFYEQYF
>TRBV4-1|TRBJ2-7|.|TRBD1
TGCGCCAGCAGCCACCGGACAGGGGGCCCCTACGAGCAGTACTTC
CASSHRTGGPYEQYF
>TRBV28|TRBJ1-5|many|.
TGTGCCAGCAGTTTCCGCGGTTATAGCAATCAGCCCCAGCATTTT
CASSFRGYSNQPQHF
>TRBV9|TRBJ2-3|.|TRBD2
TGTGCCTGCAGCCTCACACCTCTGGCTAGCGGGAGTAGGGATACGCAGTATTTT
CACSLTPLASGSRDTQYF
>TRBV12-3/TRBV12-4|TRBJ2-1|.|TRBD1
TGTGCCAGCAGTTTACTCCAGGGGGTCTACAATGAGCAGTTCTTC
CASSLLQGVYNEQFF
>TRBV7-9|TRBJ1-5|few|TRBD1
TGTGCCAGCAGCTCTGACAGGGAACATCAGCCCCAGCATTTT
CASSSDREHQPQHF
>TRBV28|TRBJ2-7|.|TRBD1
TGTGCCAGCAGTTCTCTTAGACAGGGCTTGTCCTACGAGCAGTACTTC
CASSSLRQGLSYEQYF
>TRBV6-5|TRBJ2-3|many|TRBD1
TGTGCCACCGACGACTCACCCGGGACAGGGGGTCCAGATACGCAGTATTTT
CATDDSPGTGGPDTQYF
>TRBV7-9|TRBJ1-1|many|TRBD1
TGTGCCAGCAGCTTATCCCGGGACAGAGAAGCTTTCTTT
CASSLSRDREAFF
>TRBV29-1|TRBJ1-1|many|.
TGCAGCGTTAACAGGAAAAACACTGAAGCTTTCTTT
CSVNRKNTEAFF
>TRBV2|TRBJ1-1|few|.
TGTGCCAGCAGTGGACTGGACCGAACGAACACTGAAGCTTTCTTT
CASSGLDRTNTEAFF
>TRBV27|TRBJ2-2|many|TRBD2
TGTGCCAGCAGTCCCAGCGGGGGGGCCGGGGAGCTGTTTTTT
CASSPSGGAGELFF